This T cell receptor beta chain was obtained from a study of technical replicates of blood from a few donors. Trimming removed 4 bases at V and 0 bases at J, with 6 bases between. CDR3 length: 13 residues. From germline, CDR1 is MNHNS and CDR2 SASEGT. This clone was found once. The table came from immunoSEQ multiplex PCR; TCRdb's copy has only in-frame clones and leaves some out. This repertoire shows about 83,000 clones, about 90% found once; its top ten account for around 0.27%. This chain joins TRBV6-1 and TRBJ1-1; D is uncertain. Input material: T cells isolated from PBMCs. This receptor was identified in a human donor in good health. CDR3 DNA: TGTGCCAGCAGTGGGACTTTGAACACTGAAGCTTTCTTT. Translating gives CASSGTLNTEAFF.